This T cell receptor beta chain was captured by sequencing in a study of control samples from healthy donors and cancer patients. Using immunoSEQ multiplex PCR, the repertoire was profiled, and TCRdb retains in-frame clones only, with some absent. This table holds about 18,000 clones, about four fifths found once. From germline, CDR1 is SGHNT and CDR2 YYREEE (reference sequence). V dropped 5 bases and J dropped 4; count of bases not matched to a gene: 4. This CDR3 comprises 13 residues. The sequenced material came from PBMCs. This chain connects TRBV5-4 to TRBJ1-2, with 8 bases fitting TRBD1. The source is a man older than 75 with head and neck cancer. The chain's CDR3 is CASSRTGGYGYTF. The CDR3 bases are TGTGCCAGCAGTCGTACAGGGGGCTATGGCTACACCTTC.